This T cell receptor (beta chain) was obtained from a study of CD8 T cells in Susac syndrome. With 8 bases clipped from V and 2 bases from J, the junction kept 3 bases outside the gene matches. CDR1 and CDR2 (germline): LNHNV, YYDKDF (reference sequence). This CDR3 spans 13 amino acids. The study sequenced TCR beta in blood CD8+ and CD4+ T cells. cDNA came from 0.5 to 1 ug RNA primed by random hexamers. It was immunoSEQ multiplex PCR that amplified TCR beta CDR3 across 54 Vbeta and 13 Jbeta. TCRdb re-derived calls from the immunoSEQ multiplex PCR reads in MiXCR, one entry per CDR3 protein. The data hold about 190,000 distinct CDR3 sequences, with 85% to 95% observed a single time.

The material sequenced was CD8+ T cells from PBMCs. The chain carries TRBV15 and TRBJ2-3; 8 positions agree with TRBD2. The TCR originated in a human donor with Susac syndrome. Here the CDR3 reads CATAGGYTDTQYF. CDR3 DNA: TGTGCCACCGCGGGGGGTTACACAGATACGCAGTATTTT.